The 10 T cell receptor beta chains presented below share a single source sample, sequenced in a study of CD8+ T cells in alopecia areata. RNA extraction and reverse transcription yielded cDNA as sequencing template. TCRdb's copy holds only in-frame clones and misses some; the assay was immunoSEQ multiplex PCR. Of a few hundred thousand clones listed, around two fifths are singletons. Treatment of the sample: oral pan-JAK inhibitor, 5-10 mg twice daily. Specimen: CD4+ T cells sorted from blood, collected between weeks 36 and 40, from a patient treated with tofacitinib. The receptors here all came from a human donor with alopecia areata.

The V call is TRBV5-8, the J call TRBJ2-1; the D gene is possibly TRBD1 (6 bases). The CDR3 sequence is 15 residues long. With 5 bases removed from V and 0 bases from J, the gap between germline ends came to 12 bases. Germline CDR1 is SGHTS and CDR2 is YDEGEE. The CDR3 spells CASRKDRSSYNEQFF. In nucleotides, the CDR3 is TGTGCCAGCAGAAAAGACAGGAGCTCCTACAATGAGCAGTTCTTC.

The chain is built from TRBV7-3 and TRBJ2-3; D possibly corresponds to TRBD2 (6 bases). V shed 2 bases and J shed 2 bases, with 8 bases lying between them. Germline CDR1 SGHTA, CDR2 FQGTGA. The CDR3 covers 14 residues. CDR3 sequence: CASSLGRPTDTQYF. The CDR3 DNA follows: TGTGCCAGCAGCTTAGGGAGGCCCACAGATACGCAGTATTTT.

This clone was picked up one time. The chain employs TRBV7-9 and TRBJ2-1; TRBD1 or TRBD2 may be the D gene (5 bases each). Germline V gene lookup returns CDR1 SEHNR and CDR2 FQNEAQ (reference sequence). The CDR3 totals 16 residues. Trimming cost V 5 bases and J 6 bases, with 20 bases left between them. This CDR3 reads CASSPGPGLGGNEQFF. The CDR3 DNA is TGTGCCAGCAGCCCGGGCCCGGGCCTTGGGGGCAATGAGCAGTTCTTC.

This chain uses TRBV7-2 with TRBJ2-1; TRBD1 might be the D (5 bases). Germline CDR1 is SGHTA and CDR2 is FQGNSA. Trimming cost V 5 bases and J 2 bases, with 13 bases left between them. The CDR3 is 15 residues long. The CDR3: CASSQRGIPYNEQFF. For the CDR3, the DNA is TGTGCCAGCAGCCAAAGGGGTATACCCTACAATGAGCAGTTCTTC. Based on the CDR3 plus reference TRBV7-2 and TRBJ2-1, the full variable domain is GAGVSQSPSNKVTEKGKDVELRCDPISGHTALYWYRQSLGQGLEFLIYFQGNSAPDKSGLPSDRFSAERTGGSVSTLTIQRTQQEDSAVYLCASSQRGIPYNEQFFGPGTRLTVL.

This clone turned up a few times. The chain joins TRBV7-9 to TRBJ1-2, with 7 bases that match TRBD1. V gave up 5 bases and J gave up 2 bases; unmatched junction bases: 5. Germline CDR1 SEHNR, CDR2 FQNEAQ (reference sequence). The CDR3 consists of 14 residues. CDR3 region: CASSGGQINYGYTF. Written as DNA, the CDR3 is TGTGCCAGCAGCGGGGGACAGATAAACTATGGCTACACCTTC. Drawing the rest from reference TRBV7-9 and TRBJ1-2, the complete variable domain is DTGVSQNPRHKITKRGQNVTFRCDPISEHNRLYWYRQTLGQGPEFLTYFQNEAQLEKSRLLSDRFSAERPKGSFSTLEIQRTEQGDSAMYLCASSGGQINYGYTFGSGTRLTVV.

The rearrangement links TRBV30 to TRBJ2-5; tentative D call: TRBD2 (6 bases). Germline V lookup: CDR1 GTSNPN, CDR2 SVGIG (reference sequence). CDR3 size: 13 residues. Trimming cost V 2 bases and J 7 bases, with 14 bases left between them. The CDR3 region has the DNA TGTGCCTGGAGTCGGGGACTTCAGTGGACCCAGTACTTC. Translation gives CAWSRGLQWTQYF.

This clone turned up a few times. The rearrangement uses TRBV2 and TRBJ2-3; 7 nucleotides agree with TRBD2. Germline loops: CDR1 SNHLY, CDR2 FYNNEI. The CDR3 spans 14 residues. V lost 1 base, J lost 12 bases, and 10 bases stayed unmatched. The CDR3 sequence: CASSEERLAVRQYF. In DNA form, the CDR3 reads TGTGCCAGCAGTGAAGAAAGACTAGCTGTTCGTCAGTATTTT.

This clone was counted only a few times. The chain is built from TRBV7-9 and TRBJ1-3, with D possibly being TRBD1 (5 bases). Germline values: CDR1 SEHNR, CDR2 FQNEAQ (reference sequence). V lost 3 bases and J 0 bases, leaving 9 bases between the germline ends. The CDR3 loop spans 15 amino acids. The CDR3 nucleotides read TGTGCCAGCAGCTTTACGGGGGGCTCTGGAAACACCATATATTTT. It codes for CASSFTGGSGNTIYF.

CDR3: CASSSPADPSGVNNEQFF. CDR3 in DNA: TGTGCCAGCAGTTCGCCGGCAGATCCTAGCGGGGTTAACAATGAGCAGTTCTTC. V is TRBV27 and J is TRBJ2-1; 9 bases match TRBD2. The germline V gene has CDR1 MNHEY and CDR2 SMNVEV (reference sequence). J was trimmed by 5 bases and V by 4 bases; bases with no gene match: 15. The CDR3 is 18 amino acids.

This chain connects TRBV30 to TRBJ2-1; possible D gene TRBD2, 6 bases. V was cut by 3 bases and J by 8 bases, with 11 bases left in between. There are 12 residues in the CDR3. Germline CDR1 and CDR2: GTSNPN and SVGIG (reference sequence). The CDR3 reads CAWRPGEHEQFF. In nucleotides, the CDR3 is TGTGCCTGGAGACCGGGAGAACATGAGCAGTTCTTC.